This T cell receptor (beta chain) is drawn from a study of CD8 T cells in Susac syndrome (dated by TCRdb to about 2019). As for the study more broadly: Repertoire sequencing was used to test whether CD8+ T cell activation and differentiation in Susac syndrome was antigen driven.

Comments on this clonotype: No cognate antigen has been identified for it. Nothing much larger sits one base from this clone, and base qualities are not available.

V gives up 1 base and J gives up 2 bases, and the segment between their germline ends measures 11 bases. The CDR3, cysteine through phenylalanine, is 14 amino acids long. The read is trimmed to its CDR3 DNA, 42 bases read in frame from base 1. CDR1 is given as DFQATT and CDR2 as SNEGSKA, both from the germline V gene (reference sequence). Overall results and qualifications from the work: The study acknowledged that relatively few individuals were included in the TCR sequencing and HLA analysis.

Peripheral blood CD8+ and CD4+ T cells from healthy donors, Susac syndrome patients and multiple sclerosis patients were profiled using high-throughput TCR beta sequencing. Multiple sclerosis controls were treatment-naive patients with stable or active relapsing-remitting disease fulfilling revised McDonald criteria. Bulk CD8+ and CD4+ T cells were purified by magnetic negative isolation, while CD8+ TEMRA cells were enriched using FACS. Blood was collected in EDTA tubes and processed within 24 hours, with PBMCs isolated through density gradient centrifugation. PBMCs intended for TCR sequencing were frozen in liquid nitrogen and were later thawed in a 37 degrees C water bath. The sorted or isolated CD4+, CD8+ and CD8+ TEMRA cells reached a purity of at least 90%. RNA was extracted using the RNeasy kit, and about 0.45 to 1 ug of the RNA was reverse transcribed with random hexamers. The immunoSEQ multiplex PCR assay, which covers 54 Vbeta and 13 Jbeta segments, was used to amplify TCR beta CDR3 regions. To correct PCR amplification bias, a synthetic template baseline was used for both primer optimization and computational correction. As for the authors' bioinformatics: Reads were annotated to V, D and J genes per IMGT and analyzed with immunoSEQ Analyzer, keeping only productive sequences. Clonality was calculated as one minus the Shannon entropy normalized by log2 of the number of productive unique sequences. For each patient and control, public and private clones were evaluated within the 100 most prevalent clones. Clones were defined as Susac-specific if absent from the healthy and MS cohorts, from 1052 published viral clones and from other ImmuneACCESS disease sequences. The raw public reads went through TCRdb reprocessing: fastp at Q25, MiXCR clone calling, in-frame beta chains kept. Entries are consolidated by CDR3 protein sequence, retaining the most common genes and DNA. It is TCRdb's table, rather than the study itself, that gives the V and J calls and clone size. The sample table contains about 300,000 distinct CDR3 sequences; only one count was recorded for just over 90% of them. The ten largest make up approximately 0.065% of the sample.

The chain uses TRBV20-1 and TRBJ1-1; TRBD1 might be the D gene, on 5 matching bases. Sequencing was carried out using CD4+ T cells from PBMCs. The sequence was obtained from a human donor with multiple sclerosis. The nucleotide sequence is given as TGCAGTGCTAGAGGGGGGACGACCAACACTGAAGCTTTCTTT. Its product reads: CSARGGTTNTEAFF.